The rows below give T cell receptor beta chains drawn from one sample of a study of CD8+ T cells in alopecia areata. Profiled with immunoSEQ multiplex PCR; TCRdb holds only in-frame clones, not every one. The sample has 150,000 to 200,000 clones, roughly 60% seen once. The starting material was CD4+ T cells sorted from blood, obtained at week 24, from a patient treated with tofacitinib. These receptors were collected from a human donor with alopecia areata. Both conserved end residues are part of each CDR3. Fields, in order: D gene, J gene, clone size, V gene, CDR3 protein, CDR3 DNA. A D gene is named only where the DNA matches it firmly. Not all rows give a size; the values are once, few, many and, for expanded clones, a class.

>NA|TRBJ2-7|NA|TRBV2
CASSDGVASGEQYF
TGTGCCAGCAGTGACGGGGTAGCGAGCGGAGAGCAGTACTTC
>TRBD1|TRBJ2-3|NA|TRBV6-5
CASSSYPGQGTDTQYF
TGTGCCAGCAGTTCCTACCCGGGACAGGGGACAGATACGCAGTATTTT
>NA|TRBJ2-7|NA|TRBV25-1
CASSEYYGNRDEQYF
TGTGCCAGCAGTGAATATTACGGGAACAGGGACGAGCAGTACTTC
>NA|TRBJ1-6|NA|TRBV30
CAWSVGTSDGLHF
TGTGCCTGGAGTGTGGGGACCTCAGACGGCCTCCACTTT
>TRBD1|TRBJ2-5|NA|TRBV6-5
CASTVLYRGSQTQYF
TGTGCCAGCACAGTCCTATACAGGGGTTCGCAGACCCAGTACTTC
>NA|TRBJ1-1|NA|TRBV4-1
CASSQDRTALGAFF
TGCGCCAGCAGCCAAGACAGGACCGCCCTGGGGGCTTTCTTT
>TRBD1|TRBJ2-5|few|TRBV27
CASSSVTGGETQYF
TGTGCCAGCAGTTCAGTGACAGGGGGCGAGACCCAGTACTTC
>NA|TRBJ1-2|few|TRBV6-5
CASGRGRANYGYTF
TGTGCCAGCGGACGGGGGCGGGCTAACTATGGCTACACCTTC
>TRBD2|TRBJ2-7|NA|TRBV29-1
CSASGGDVSYEQYF
TGCAGCGCCTCGGGAGGGGATGTATCCTACGAGCAGTACTTC
>TRBD1|TRBJ1-5|NA|TRBV19
CASSRGQENQPQHF
TGTGCCAGTAGTCGCGGACAGGAAAATCAGCCCCAGCATTTT
>NA|TRBJ1-2|NA|TRBV6-4
CASSGGQGRVYGYTF
TGTGCCAGCAGTGGGGGGCAAGGTAGGGTCTATGGCTACACCTTC
>NA|TRBJ2-7|NA|TRBV9
CASSADRPYEQYF
TGTGCCAGCAGCGCGGACAGACCTTACGAGCAGTACTTC
>NA|TRBJ2-3|NA|TRBV30
CAWDRRGGDTQYF
TGTGCCTGGGACCGGCGAGGGGGAGATACGCAGTATTTT
>NA|TRBJ2-6|NA|TRBV25-1
CASSDQNSGANVLTF
TGTGCCAGCAGTGACCAGAACTCTGGGGCCAACGTCCTGACTTTC
>NA|TRBJ1-1|NA|TRBV15
CATSRSRGMNTEAFF
TGTGCCACCAGCAGATCTAGGGGGATGAACACTGAAGCTTTCTTT
>TRBD1|TRBJ1-2|few|TRBV11-2
CASSSDRAGYTF
TGTGCCAGCAGCTCCGACAGGGCTGGCTACACCTTC
>NA|TRBJ2-5|few|TRBV29-1
CSVERQAYQETQYF
TGCAGCGTTGAAAGACAGGCGTACCAAGAGACCCAGTACTTC
>NA|TRBJ1-1|NA|TRBV29-1
CSVAGPTEAFF
TGCAGCGTCGCCGGGCCCACTGAAGCTTTCTTT
>NA|TRBJ1-6|NA|TRBV2
CASMGVTNSPLHF
TGTGCCAGCATGGGAGTGACCAATTCACCCCTCCACTTT
>NA|TRBJ2-2|NA|TRBV15
CATSKGNTGELFF
TGTGCCACCAGCAAGGGAAATACCGGGGAGCTGTTTTTT
>TRBD1|TRBJ1-6|NA|TRBV6-5
CASSVTGGNSPLHF
TGTGCCAGCAGTGTTACAGGGGGGAATTCACCCCTCCACTTT
>NA|TRBJ1-2|NA|TRBV2
CASSPGRGPLF
TGTGCCAGCAGCCCAGGGAGGGGCCCTCTTTTC
>TRBD2|TRBJ2-3|NA|TRBV11-3
CASSPPGTRFEDTQYF
TGTGCCAGCAGCCCCCCCGGGACTAGATTTGAAGATACGCAGTATTTT
>NA|TRBJ1-4|many|TRBV6-4
CASSDLGKLFF
TGTGCCAGCAGTGACTTGGGAAAACTGTTTTTT
>NA|TRBJ1-2|NA|TRBV15
CATSRSGTSYTF
TGTGCCACCAGCAGATCAGGCACTTCCTACACCTTC
>TRBD1|TRBJ1-5|NA|TRBV30
CAWSPGGGSNQPQHF
TGTGCCTGGAGTCCAGGGGGAGGGAGCAATCAGCCCCAGCATTTT
>TRBD1|TRBJ1-2|few|TRBV4-3
CASSQFDTGDGYTF
TGCGCCAGCAGCCAATTTGACACAGGGGATGGCTACACCTTC
>TRBD1|TRBJ2-7|NA|TRBV10-3
CAISEGQDYEQYF
TGTGCCATCAGTGAGGGACAGGACTACGAGCAGTACTTC
>NA|TRBJ2-7|NA|TRBV2
CASSEGLGEQYF
TGTGCCAGCAGTGAGGGACTGGGCGAGCAGTACTTC
>TRBD1|TRBJ2-2|once|TRBV29-1
CSVGTGGSGGELFF
TGCAGCGTGGGAACAGGGGGTTCGGGCGGGGAGCTGTTTTTT
>NA|TRBJ2-7|NA|TRBV5-1
CASSLYAGPMGEQYF
TGCGCCAGCAGCTTGTATGCGGGTCCGATGGGAGAGCAGTACTTC
>NA|TRBJ2-5|NA|TRBV18
CASSPRQRETQYF
TGTGCCAGCTCACCGAGGCAGCGGGAGACCCAGTACTTC
>NA|TRBJ2-7|NA|TRBV7-2
CASSATGVTSYEQYF
TGTGCCAGCAGCGCGACCGGGGTGACATCCTACGAGCAGTACTTC
>NA|TRBJ2-1|few|TRBV5-6
CASSFSLNEQFF
TGTGCCAGCAGCTTCTCTCTCAATGAGCAGTTCTTC